Following are 8 T cell receptor beta chains from one sample sequenced in a study of identical twins. TCRdb reprocessed the 5' RACE reads with MiXCR, giving one entry per CDR3 protein. The sample consists of under 500,000 distinct CDR3 sequences, 14% of them appearing once. The sample was also linked to a second study, of yellow fever vaccine responses in identical twins.

The specimen was CD4+ T cells sorted from blood. Receptors originate from a woman aged 18-29 years in good health.

This clonotype has a handful of counts. The chain has TRBV20-1 and TRBJ1-1; D call uncertain. The V end lost 4 bases, the J end lost 0 bases, and 9 bases lay between the germline ends. The CDR3 totals 13 residues. CDR1 is DFQATT and CDR2 is SNEGSKA in the germline V gene (reference sequence). Written as DNA, the CDR3 is TGCAGTGCTAACAGCTACATGAACACTGAAGCTTTCTTT. Its protein product is CSANSYMNTEAFF.

This clonotype occurred a few times. The V gene is TRBV12-3 or TRBV12-4, the J gene TRBJ2-4; the D is unclear. Trimming shortened V by 3 bases and J by 0 bases, and 6 bases separated the two germline ends. The CDR3 has 14 residues. CDR3 residues: CASSFSVAKNIQYF. CDR3 bases: TGTGCCAGCAGTTTCAGCGTAGCCAAAAACATTCAGTACTTC.

This clonotype was counted a few times. The chain couples TRBV28 to TRBJ2-4, with 15 positions matching TRBD2. V trimming: 5 bases; J trimming: 0 bases; junction bases outside the gene matches: 11. Looked up from germline, CDR1 is MDHEN and CDR2 is SYDVKM. The CDR3 runs 20 residues. CDR3 loop: CASSRTPGLAGGIAKNIQYF. The CDR3 coding sequence is TGTGCCAGCAGTCGAACGCCGGGACTAGCGGGAGGAATAGCCAAAAACATTCAGTACTTC.

The chain joins TRBV20-1 to TRBJ2-6, with D unclear. Trimming shortened V by 3 bases and J by 3 bases, and 6 bases separated the two germline ends. The CDR3 runs to 13 residues. Looked up from germline, CDR1 is DFQATT and CDR2 is SNEGSKA (reference sequence). CDR3 DNA sequence: TGCAGTGCTAGGTTAGATGGGGCCAACGTCCTGACTTTC. Translation gives CSARLDGANVLTF.

This sequence joins TRBV20-1 and TRBJ2-1; 9 nucleotides match TRBD2. CDR3 length: 15 amino acids. In germline, CDR1 is DFQATT, CDR2 SNEGSKA (reference sequence). Germline trimming cut 2 bases from V and 2 bases from J; bases unmatched to any gene: 4. CDR3 bases: TGCAGTGCTAGACTGCGGGAGGGACCCTACAATGAGCAGTTCTTC. It is translated as CSARLREGPYNEQFF.

J is TRBJ2-5 and V is TRBV24-1; TRBD1 aligns across 7 bases. The ends lost 12 bases at V and 3 bases at J; junction bases unmatched: 9. Germline values: CDR1 KGHDR, CDR2 SFDVKD. The CDR3 is made up of 13 amino acids. Written as DNA, the CDR3 is TGTGCCGCCGGAAGCAGGGGGAAAGAGACCCAGTACTTC. It codes for CAAGSRGKETQYF.

The chain couples TRBV12-5 to TRBJ2-5; 9 bases match TRBD1. The CDR3 is made up of 15 amino acids. CDR1 is LGHNT and CDR2 is FRNRAP in the germline V gene. V lost 6 bases to trimming and J lost 3 bases; unmatched junction nucleotides: 8. CDR3 loop: CASGRLGQGKETQYF. The CDR3 DNA is TGTGCTAGTGGCCGTTTGGGACAGGGCAAAGAGACCCAGTACTTC.

This chain links TRBV3-1 with TRBJ2-3; the D call may be TRBD1 or TRBD2 (5 bases each). The V and J ends lost 1 base and 6 bases respectively, with 8 bases between them. Germline V gene data show CDR1 as LGHDT and CDR2 as YNNKEL (reference sequence). The CDR3 has 13 residues. The CDR3 coding sequence is TGTGCCAGCAGCCAAGGGGGGTCGGATACGCAGTATTTT. It is translated as CASSQGGSDTQYF.